The rows below give T cell receptor beta chains drawn from one sample of a study of control samples from healthy donors and cancer patients. Method: immunoSEQ multiplex PCR; TCRdb's copy keeps in-frame clones and lacks some. In the table there are about 21,000 clones, under 90% of which are singletons. Material for sequencing was PBMCs. These receptors originate from a man aged 60 to 69 with colorectal cancer. CDR3s include the opening cysteine and the closing phenylalanine or tryptophan. The D gene is left open where the match is weak. Some rows have no size entry. The others give once, few or many, or a class for an expanded clone.

DNA	CDR3	D	J	size	V
TGTGCCAGTAGTATAGCCACCACCACCGGGGAGCTGTTTTTT	CASSIATTTGELFF	-	TRBJ2-2	-	TRBV19
TGTGCCAGCACCCAAGGACAGAAATACAATGAGCAGTTCTTC	CASTQGQKYNEQFF	-	TRBJ2-1	once	TRBV27
TGCGCCAGCAGCCTCATTCGTTGGGGCACTGAAGCTTTCTTT	CASSLIRWGTEAFF	-	TRBJ1-1	-	TRBV4-1
TGTGCCAGCAGTTTCCGGCACGGCGATGAGCAGTTCTTC	CASSFRHGDEQFF	-	TRBJ2-1	once	TRBV6-5
TGTGCCATCAGCTATAGCGGGGGAACAGATACGCAGTATTTT	CAISYSGGTDTQYF	TRBD2	TRBJ2-3	-	TRBV10-3
TGCGCCAGCAGGACGCCCCAGGGCAACACTGAAGCTTTCTTT	CASRTPQGNTEAFF	-	TRBJ1-1	-	TRBV10-1
TGTGCCAGCAGTGAGTGGGTTGGCTACACCTTC	CASSEWVGYTF	-	TRBJ1-2	-	TRBV6-1
TGTGCCAGTAGTATAGCGCCGCTAGCGGGGAGCACAGATACGCAGTATTTT	CASSIAPLAGSTDTQYF	TRBD2	TRBJ2-3	-	TRBV19
TGTGCCACCAGTGATCCAGCGGTGCCTAACACCGGGGAGCTGTTTTTT	CATSDPAVPNTGELFF	-	TRBJ2-2	-	TRBV24-1
TGTGCCATCAGTGCGGGACTAGCGGGAGCTTCTCAAGAGACCCAGTACTTC	CAISAGLAGASQETQYF	TRBD2	TRBJ2-5	-	TRBV10-3
TGTGCCAGTAGCCCCTCGACAGGGATTAACTATGGCTACACCTTC	CASSPSTGINYGYTF	TRBD1	TRBJ1-2	-	TRBV19
TGCGCCAGCAGCCCCAGAGGGACCGCCAAAAACATTCAGTACTTC	CASSPRGTAKNIQYF	-	TRBJ2-4	-	TRBV4-1
TGTGCCAGTAGTATTCCGCCGGACAGAAAAGAAGCTTTCTTT	CASSIPPDRKEAFF	-	TRBJ1-1	-	TRBV19
TGCGCCAGCAGCCAAGCCGGGGTAGGGGGGGAGACCCAGTACTTC	CASSQAGVGGETQYF	-	TRBJ2-5	-	TRBV4-1
TGTGCCAGTAGTATAGATCAGTGGTCCACTGAAGCTTTCTTT	CASSIDQWSTEAFF	-	TRBJ1-1	-	TRBV19
TGTGCCAGCAGCTTGGCAGTAGGTAGCTTAAACTATGGCTACACCTTC	CASSLAVGSLNYGYTF	-	TRBJ1-2	-	TRBV5-4
TGTGCAAGTCGCTTCAGAAGGCGGGGAACAGCTAACTATGGCTACACCTTC	CASRFRRRGTANYGYTF	-	TRBJ1-2	-	TRBV12-2
TGCGCCAGCAGCTTGGCCCCTAGCGGGGGGGCCTACAATGAGCAGTTCTTC	CASSLAPSGGAYNEQFF	TRBD2	TRBJ2-1	few	TRBV5-1
TGTGCCAGCTCATCGGACAGGGTATTGTCTGAAGCTTTCTTT	CASSSDRVLSEAFF	TRBD1	TRBJ1-1	-	TRBV18
TGTGCCACCAGTGATTTAGGCGAGACCCAGTACTTC	CATSDLGETQYF	-	TRBJ2-5	-	TRBV24-1
TGCGCCAGCAGTGCCGGACAGTTAATGGCTGAAGCTTTCTTT	CASSAGQLMAEAFF	-	TRBJ1-1	-	TRBV4-1
TGCAGTGCTAGTTCGGGGTCCACAGATACGCAGTATTTT	CSASSGSTDTQYF	-	TRBJ2-3	-	TRBV20-1
TGTGCCAGCAGTTACTCGGGGATCAGCTCTGGAAACACCATATATTTT	CASSYSGISSGNTIYF	-	TRBJ1-3	-	TRBV6-5
TGTGCCAGCAGCTTAAATATGAACACTGAAGCTTTCTTT	CASSLNMNTEAFF	-	TRBJ1-1	-	TRBV13
TGCGCCAGCAGCCAAGTAGACCTTTTTACCTACAATGAGCAGTTCTTC	CASSQVDLFTYNEQFF	-	TRBJ2-1	medium-sized	TRBV4-1
TGTGCCAGCAGCTTGCCTCAGTGGTCTGGCTACACCTTC	CASSLPQWSGYTF	-	TRBJ1-2	-	TRBV5-4
TGCGCCAGCAGTGCAGGGGGCGGGGAAAAACTGTTTTTT	CASSAGGGEKLFF	TRBD1	TRBJ1-4	-	TRBV10-2
TGTGGTCAATCCGGGACCACTTTTTCGAATGAGCAGTTCTTC	CGQSGTTFSNEQFF	-	TRBJ2-1	-	TRBV2
TGTGCCACAGGGGAGTCTAGCGGGGGACACAAGGACGAGCAGTACTTC	CATGESSGGHKDEQYF	TRBD2	TRBJ2-7	once	TRBV5-5
TGTGCCAGTAGCCCAAGAGAAACCGGGGAGCTGTTTTTT	CASSPRETGELFF	-	TRBJ2-2	-	TRBV19
TGCGCCAGCAGTGAAAGGCGGGGGGGCCTTCTCAATGAGCAGTTCTTC	CASSERRGGLLNEQFF	TRBD2	TRBJ2-1	-	TRBV10-1
TGTGCCAGCAGCCAAGTAACTCTCTATGGCTACACCTTC	CASSQVTLYGYTF	-	TRBJ1-2	-	TRBV14
TGTGCCAGCAGCCGACTGGGAGGGGTAGGCTACGAGCAGTACTTC	CASSRLGGVGYEQYF	TRBD2	TRBJ2-7	-	TRBV9
TGCGCCAGCAGCTCGAGGACAGGGGGCGACACCGGGGAGCTGTTTTTT	CASSSRTGGDTGELFF	TRBD1	TRBJ2-2	once	TRBV5-1
TGTGCCAGCAGCTCAAACGGGGGCCCGGGGCAAGAGACCCAGTACTTC	CASSSNGGPGQETQYF	-	TRBJ2-5	-	TRBV3-1/TRBV3-2
TGTGCCAGCAGCGTGGGACTGTCCAATGAGCAGTTCTTC	CASSVGLSNEQFF	-	TRBJ2-1	-	TRBV3-1/TRBV3-2
TGTGCCAGCAGCTTAGTCGGGGGGCCTTCACCCCTCCACTTT	CASSLVGGPSPLHF	-	TRBJ1-6	-	TRBV7-2
TGCGCCAGCAGCCAACCGACAGGGTTGAACACCGGGGAGCTGTTTTTT	CASSQPTGLNTGELFF	TRBD1	TRBJ2-2	-	TRBV4-1
TGCGCCAGCAGCCAAGGGGTACAGGGGGCAAATCGTCCAAATCAGCCCCAGCATTTT	CASSQGVQGANRPNQPQHF	TRBD1	TRBJ1-5	once	TRBV4-1